This T cell receptor beta chain stems from a study of long-term antiretroviral therapy in people with HIV. Study-wide findings and caveats: Versus controls, repertoires in people with HIV had narrower CDR3 length ranges.

Of note for this clone: The antigen remains unidentified.

Samples were assayed with immunoSEQ v3.0 at survey level. Here immunoSEQ multiplex PCR was the method, and the copy in TCRdb shows in-frame clones only, minus some. The table includes about 33,000 clones, over 65% detected once. Germline trimming cut 3 bases from V and 6 bases from J; bases unmatched to any gene: 2. Germline values: CDR1 MGHRA, CDR2 YSYEKL. This CDR3 has 14 residues. The chain is built from TRBV4-1 and TRBJ1-6, with 7 bases identical to TRBD1. The receptor was derived from a woman between 45 and 60 years old with HIV. Specimen: unsorted PBMCs, collected 2 years after starting antiretroviral therapy. The CDR3 DNA reads as TGCGCCAGCAGCCAGCGGGACAGTAATTCACCCCTCCACTTT. Protein: CASSQRDSNSPLHF.